The rows below give T cell receptor beta chains drawn from one sample of a study of T cells in Graves' hyperthyroidism and ophthalmopathy. TCRdb itself ran the multiplex PCR reads through MiXCR, one entry per CDR3 protein. This table holds about 50,000 distinct CDR3 sequences, 49% found once. The sequenced material came from peripheral blood or thyroid tissue (not recorded which). These receptors originate from a woman between 45 and 65 years old with Graves' hyperthyroidism. The CDR3 runs from the conserved cysteine through the conserved F or W. Fields, in order: J gene, CDR3 length, D gene, clone size, V gene, CDR3 protein, CDR3 DNA. The D gene is left open where the match is weak. A clone size is listed for some rows: how often the clone was seen (once, few, many), or a class if it is expanded.

j_call: TRBJ2-5; cdr3_length: 15; d_call: .; clone_size: .; v_call: TRBV7-3; cdr3_aa: CASRSTGGALETQYF; cdr3_nt: TGTGCCAGCAGGAGTACGGGTGGGGCTCTAGAGACCCAGTACTTC
j_call: TRBJ2-5; cdr3_length: 18; d_call: TRBD2; clone_size: many; v_call: TRBV20-1; cdr3_aa: CSAAGLAGGPGRQETQYF; cdr3_nt: TGCAGTGCTGCGGGACTAGCGGGAGGCCCAGGGCGGCAAGAGACCCAGTACTTC
j_call: TRBJ2-5; cdr3_length: 14; d_call: TRBD1; clone_size: .; v_call: TRBV7-9; cdr3_aa: CASSTTGTVETQYF; cdr3_nt: TGTGCCAGCAGCACGACCGGGACAGTCGAGACCCAGTACTTC
j_call: TRBJ1-1; cdr3_length: 14; d_call: .; clone_size: .; v_call: TRBV20-1; cdr3_aa: CSAREGGRNTEAFF; cdr3_nt: TGCAGTGCTAGAGAGGGGGGCAGAAACACTGAAGCTTTCTTT
j_call: TRBJ2-7; cdr3_length: 14; d_call: TRBD1; clone_size: many; v_call: TRBV5-6; cdr3_aa: CASSRGQGANEQYF; cdr3_nt: TGTGCCAGCAGCAGGGGACAGGGGGCGAACGAGCAGTACTTC
j_call: TRBJ1-2; cdr3_length: 13; d_call: .; clone_size: many; v_call: TRBV20-1; cdr3_aa: CSAPPRLGYGYTF; cdr3_nt: TGCAGTGCCCCCCCGAGGTTGGGGTATGGCTACACCTTC
j_call: TRBJ1-1; cdr3_length: 14; d_call: .; clone_size: many; v_call: TRBV2; cdr3_aa: CASSSGVFGTEAFF; cdr3_nt: TGTGCCAGCAGTTCAGGGGTGTTCGGCACTGAAGCTTTCTTT
j_call: TRBJ1-6; cdr3_length: 14; d_call: .; clone_size: .; v_call: TRBV20-1; cdr3_aa: CSAGERGRSTPLHF; cdr3_nt: TGCAGTGCTGGGGAGCGGGGCAGGTCCACACCCCTCCACTTT
j_call: TRBJ1-2; cdr3_length: 12; d_call: .; clone_size: .; v_call: TRBV10-3; cdr3_aa: CAISREDYGYTF; cdr3_nt: TGTGCCATCAGTCGGGAGGACTATGGCTACACCTTC
j_call: TRBJ2-7; cdr3_length: 17; d_call: TRBD2; clone_size: medium-sized; v_call: TRBV19; cdr3_aa: CASSITGLAGTFYEQYF; cdr3_nt: TGTGCCAGTAGTATTACAGGACTAGCGGGGACTTTCTACGAGCAGTACTTC
j_call: TRBJ1-6; cdr3_length: 15; d_call: .; clone_size: .; v_call: TRBV10-3; cdr3_aa: CASRRFDSQNSPLHF; cdr3_nt: TGTGCCAGCAGGCGATTCGACAGCCAAAATTCACCCCTCCACTTT
j_call: TRBJ2-7; cdr3_length: 15; d_call: TRBD1; clone_size: .; v_call: TRBV5-8; cdr3_aa: CASSQGQGRSYEQYF; cdr3_nt: TGTGCCAGCAGCCAAGGACAGGGGCGATCCTACGAGCAGTACTTC
j_call: TRBJ2-5; cdr3_length: 11; d_call: .; clone_size: .; v_call: TRBV20-1; cdr3_aa: CSANRAETQYF; cdr3_nt: TGCAGTGCAAACAGGGCGGAGACCCAGTACTTC
j_call: TRBJ2-3; cdr3_length: 13; d_call: .; clone_size: many; v_call: TRBV29-1; cdr3_aa: CTLQGGDESTQYF; cdr3_nt: TGCACCCTCCAGGGGGGAGACGAAAGTACGCAGTATTTT
j_call: TRBJ1-1; cdr3_length: 12; d_call: TRBD1; clone_size: .; v_call: TRBV25-1; cdr3_aa: CASAQGAFEAFF; cdr3_nt: TGTGCCAGCGCACAGGGGGCTTTTGAAGCTTTCTTT
j_call: TRBJ1-3; cdr3_length: 21; d_call: .; clone_size: .; v_call: TRBV6-5; cdr3_aa: CASLTWTVNTEAFFGQGTIYF; cdr3_nt: .